This TCR beta chain appears in the sequencing data of a study of control samples from healthy donors and cancer patients. Generated by immunoSEQ multiplex PCR, the TCRdb table keeps only in-frame clones and is missing some. Of 75,000 to 100,000 clones listed, roughly 88% are singletons. Sequencing was carried out using blood. The TCR originated in a man aged 25-45 years in good health.

The CDR3 sequence is CASSVAGDTGELFF. In DNA form, the CDR3 reads TGTGCCAGCAGCGTAGCGGGAGACACCGGGGAGCTGTTTTTT. This chain connects TRBV9 to TRBJ2-2, with TRBD2 as a possible D gene (6 bases). Germline CDR1 and CDR2: SGDLS and YYNGEE. The V and J ends lost 0 bases and 3 bases respectively, with 6 bases between them. This CDR3 spans 14 amino acids.